The T cell receptor (beta chain) described here comes from a study of monozygotic twins with cystic fibrosis. Study conclusions and caveats: Low clonality (median roughly 0.009) suggested a mostly naive repertoire.

The V segment lost 7 bases and the J segment 4 bases; nucleotides outside the gene matches: 13. This CDR3 comprises 16 residues. Germline CDR1 reads MGHDK; CDR2 reads SYGVNS. Sequenced by immunoSEQ multiplex PCR; TCRdb stores in-frame clones only, minus some. The sample consists of some 35,000 clones, more than 60% of them appearing once. As for this clone: Its antigen is as yet unknown.

This TCR was recovered from a girl aged 5 to 17 with cystic fibrosis. Sequencing used blood. This chain joins TRBV25-1 and TRBJ2-3; 8 bases fit TRBD1. Written as DNA, the CDR3 is TGTGCCAGCACTCACAGGACAGGGAAGGACCCAGATACGCAGTATTTT. Amino acids: CASTHRTGKDPDTQYF.